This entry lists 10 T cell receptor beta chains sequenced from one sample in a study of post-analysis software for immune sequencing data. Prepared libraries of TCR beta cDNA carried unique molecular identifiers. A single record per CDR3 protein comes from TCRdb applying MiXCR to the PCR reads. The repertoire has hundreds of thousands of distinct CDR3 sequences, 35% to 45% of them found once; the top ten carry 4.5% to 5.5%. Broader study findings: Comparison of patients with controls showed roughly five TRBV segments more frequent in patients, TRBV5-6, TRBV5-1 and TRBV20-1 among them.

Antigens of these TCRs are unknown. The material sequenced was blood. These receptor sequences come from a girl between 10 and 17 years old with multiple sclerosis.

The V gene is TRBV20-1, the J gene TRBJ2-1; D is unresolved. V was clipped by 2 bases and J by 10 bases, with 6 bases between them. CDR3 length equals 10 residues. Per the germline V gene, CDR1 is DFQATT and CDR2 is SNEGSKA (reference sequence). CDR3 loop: CSARLGEQFF. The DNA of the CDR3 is TGCAGTGCTAGACTGGGAGAGCAGTTCTTC.

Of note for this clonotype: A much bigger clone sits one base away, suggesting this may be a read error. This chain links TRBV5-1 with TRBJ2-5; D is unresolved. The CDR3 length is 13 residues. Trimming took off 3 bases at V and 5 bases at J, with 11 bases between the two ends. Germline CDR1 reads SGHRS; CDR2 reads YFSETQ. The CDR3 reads CASSWKGWETQYF. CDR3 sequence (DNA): TGCGCCAGCAGCTGGAAGGGTTGGGAGACCCAGTACTTC.

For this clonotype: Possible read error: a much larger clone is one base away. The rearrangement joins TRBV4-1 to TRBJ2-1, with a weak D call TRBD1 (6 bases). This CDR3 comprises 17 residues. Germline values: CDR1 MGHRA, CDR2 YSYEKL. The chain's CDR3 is CAGSQLPGTPVTGEQFF. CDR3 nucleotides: TGCGCCGGCAGCCAACTTCCCGGGACACCCGTAACGGGTGAGCAGTTCTTC.

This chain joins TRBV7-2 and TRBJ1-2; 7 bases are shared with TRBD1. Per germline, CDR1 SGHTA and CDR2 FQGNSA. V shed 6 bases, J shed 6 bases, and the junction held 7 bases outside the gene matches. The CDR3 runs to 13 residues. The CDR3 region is CASRPQGLDGYTF. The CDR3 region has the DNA TGTGCCAGCAGGCCACAGGGGTTGGATGGCTACACCTTC.

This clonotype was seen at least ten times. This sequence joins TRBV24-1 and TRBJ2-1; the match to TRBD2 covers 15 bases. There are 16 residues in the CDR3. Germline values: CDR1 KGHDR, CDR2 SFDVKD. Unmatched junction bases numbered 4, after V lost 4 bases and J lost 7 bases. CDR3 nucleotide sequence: TGTGCCACCAGTGACCCTGGGACTAGCGGGGGGAATGAGCAGTTCTTC. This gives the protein CATSDPGTSGGNEQFF.

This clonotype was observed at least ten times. CDR3: CASSLAGTGGANIQYF. The CDR3 DNA reads TGCGCCAGCAGCTTGGCGGGGACAGGGGGCGCGAACATTCAGTACTTC. This chain links TRBV5-1 with TRBJ2-4; 12 nucleotides line up with TRBD1. Trimming cost V 0 bases and J 7 bases; bases outside gene matches: 5. CDR1 is SGHRS, CDR2 YFSETQ, per germline. There are 16 residues in the CDR3.

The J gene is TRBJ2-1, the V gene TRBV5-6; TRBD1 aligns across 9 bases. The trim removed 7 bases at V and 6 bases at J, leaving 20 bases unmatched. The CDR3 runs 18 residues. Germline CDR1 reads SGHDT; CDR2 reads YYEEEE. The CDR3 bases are TGTGCCAGCCGTTTGTTAACCCTCCGGGACAGGGAACGCAATGAGCAGTTCTTC. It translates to CASRLLTLRDRERNEQFF.

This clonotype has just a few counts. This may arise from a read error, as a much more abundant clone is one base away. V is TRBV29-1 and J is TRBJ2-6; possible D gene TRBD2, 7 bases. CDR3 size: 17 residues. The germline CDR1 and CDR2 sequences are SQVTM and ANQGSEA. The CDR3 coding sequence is TGCAGCGCCTTAGGGGGGGGGACCCCTTCTGGGGCCAACGTCCGGACTTTC. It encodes CSALGGGTPSGANVRTF.

CDR3 protein: CASSGLAGGPYEQYF. As DNA, the CDR3 is TGTGCCAGCAGCGGACTAGCGGGGGGGCCCTACGAGCAGTACTTC. The chain joins TRBV7-2 to TRBJ2-7; 15 nucleotides align to TRBD2. Per germline, CDR1 SGHTA and CDR2 FQGNSA. V was clipped by 5 bases and J by 2 bases; unmatched bases: 1. The length of the CDR3 is 15 residues.

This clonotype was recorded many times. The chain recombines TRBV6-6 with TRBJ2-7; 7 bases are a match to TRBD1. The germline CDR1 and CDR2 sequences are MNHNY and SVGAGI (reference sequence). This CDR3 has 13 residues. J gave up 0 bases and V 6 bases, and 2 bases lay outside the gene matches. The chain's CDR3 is CASRNRGSYEQYF. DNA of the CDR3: TGTGCCAGCAGGAACAGGGGCTCCTACGAGCAGTACTTC.